This TCR beta chain was recorded in a study of blood T cell repertoires in COVID-19. Study in general: The origin of the acute and convalescent COVID-19 samples was the United States, Italy and Spain. The analysed material was cDNA or gDNA that came from T cells, B-cell-depleted T cells, or PBMCs.

This clone was counted once. Germline values: CDR1 KGHSH, CDR2 LQKENI. V shed 2 bases and J 2 bases; nucleotides not matched to a gene: 8. The CDR3 contains 17 residues. Method: immunoSEQ multiplex PCR; TCRdb's copy keeps in-frame clones and lacks some. The table has more than 110,000 clones, about nine tenths seen once. Specimen: peripheral blood. The origin of this receptor is a middle-aged man with active or convalescent COVID-19. V and J are TRBV18 and TRBJ1-5; 8 positions agree with TRBD1. The CDR3 here is CASSPISSGGGNQPQHF. CDR3 DNA sequence: TGTGCCAGCTCACCAATATCCTCAGGGGGCGGCAATCAGCCCCAGCATTTT. The entire variable domain, with the rest obtained from reference TRBV18 and TRBJ1-5, is as follows: NAGVMQNPRHLVRRRGQEARLRCSPMKGHSHVYWYRQLPEEGLKFMVYLQKENIIDESGMPKERFSAEFPKEGPSILRIQQVVRGDSAAYFCASSPISSGGGNQPQHFGDGTRLSIL.